This T cell receptor beta chain was obtained from a study of shared clonotypes between healthy human individuals. General study findings and limits: Relative to clonotypes present in all four donors, those not shared had lower generation probabilities.

Libraries were prepared by immunoSEQ multiplex PCR; TCRdb keeps only in-frame clonotypes and omits some of them. The repertoire holds over a million clones, with 75% as singletons. CDR3 length equals 14 residues. V was shortened by 1 base and J by 7 bases, with 12 bases between the two germline ends. Germline assignment: CDR1 SGHDT and CDR2 YYEEEE. On this clone: Its antigen is still unknown.

The rearrangement uses TRBV5-6 and TRBJ1-5; no firm D call. Specimen: memory CD4+ T cells sorted from blood. Subset denoted: CD45RA-negative fraction. The sequence was collected from a man younger than 35 in good health. CDR3 in amino acids: CASSLRVDGQPQHF. CDR3 DNA sequence: TGTGCCAGCAGCTTGAGGGTAGATGGGCAGCCCCAGCATTTT.